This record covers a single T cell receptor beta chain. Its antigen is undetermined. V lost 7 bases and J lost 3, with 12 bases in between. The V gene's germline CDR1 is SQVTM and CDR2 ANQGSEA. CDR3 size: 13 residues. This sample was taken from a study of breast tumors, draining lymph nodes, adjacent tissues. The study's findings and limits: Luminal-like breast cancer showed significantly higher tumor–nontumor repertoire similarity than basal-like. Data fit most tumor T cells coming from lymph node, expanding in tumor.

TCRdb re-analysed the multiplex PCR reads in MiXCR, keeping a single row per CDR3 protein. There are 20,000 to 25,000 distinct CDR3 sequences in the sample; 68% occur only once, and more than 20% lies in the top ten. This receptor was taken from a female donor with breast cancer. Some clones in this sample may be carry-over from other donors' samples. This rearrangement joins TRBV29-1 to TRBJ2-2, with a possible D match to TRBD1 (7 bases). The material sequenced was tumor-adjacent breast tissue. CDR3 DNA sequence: TGCAGCGGGAGGGGGCCGGACACCGGGGAGCTGTTTTTT. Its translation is CSGRGPDTGELFF.